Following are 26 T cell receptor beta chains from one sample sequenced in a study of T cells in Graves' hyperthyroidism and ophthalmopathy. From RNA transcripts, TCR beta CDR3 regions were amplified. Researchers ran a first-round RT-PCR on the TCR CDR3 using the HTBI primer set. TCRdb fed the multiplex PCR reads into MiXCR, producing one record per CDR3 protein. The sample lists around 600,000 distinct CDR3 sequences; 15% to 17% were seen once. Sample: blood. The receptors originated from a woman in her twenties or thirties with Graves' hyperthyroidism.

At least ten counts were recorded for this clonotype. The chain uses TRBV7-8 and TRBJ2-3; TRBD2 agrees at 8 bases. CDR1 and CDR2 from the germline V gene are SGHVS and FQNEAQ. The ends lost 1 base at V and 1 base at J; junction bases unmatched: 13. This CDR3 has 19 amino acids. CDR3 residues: CASSLVGLTSGWGTDTQYF. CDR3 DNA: TGTGCCAGCAGCTTAGTGGGACTAACTAGCGGATGGGGCACAGATACGCAGTATTTT.

The CDR3 DNA reads TGTGCCAGCAGTGAAATCTTGGGAAACACCATATATTTT. This sequence encodes CASSEILGNTIYF. The chain carries TRBV6-1 and TRBJ1-3, with D hard to call. V was pared by 2 bases and J by 4 bases, with 6 bases between. CDR3 length equals 13 residues. Germline assignment: CDR1 MNHNS and CDR2 SASEGT.

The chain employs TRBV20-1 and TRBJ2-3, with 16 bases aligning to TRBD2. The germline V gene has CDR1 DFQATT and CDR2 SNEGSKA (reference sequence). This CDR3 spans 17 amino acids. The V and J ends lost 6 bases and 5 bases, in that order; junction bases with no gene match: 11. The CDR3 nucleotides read TGCAGTGCACCCTACCCCGGGACTAGCGGGAGGGTAGATACGCAGTATTTT. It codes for CSAPYPGTSGRVDTQYF.

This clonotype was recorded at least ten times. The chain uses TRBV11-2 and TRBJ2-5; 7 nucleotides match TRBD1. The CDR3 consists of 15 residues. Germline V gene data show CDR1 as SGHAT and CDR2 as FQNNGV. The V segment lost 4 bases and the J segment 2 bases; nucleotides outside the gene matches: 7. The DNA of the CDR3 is TGTGCCAGCAGCTCTAGACTGGACAGGCAAGAGACCCAGTACTTC. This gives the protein CASSSRLDRQETQYF.

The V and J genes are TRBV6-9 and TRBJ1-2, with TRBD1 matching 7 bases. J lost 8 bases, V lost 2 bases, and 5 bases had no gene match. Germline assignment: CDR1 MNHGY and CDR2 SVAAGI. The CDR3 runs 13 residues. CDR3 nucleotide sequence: TGTGCCAGCAGTTATGAGACAGGGTTAGGCTACACCTTC. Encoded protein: CASSYETGLGYTF.

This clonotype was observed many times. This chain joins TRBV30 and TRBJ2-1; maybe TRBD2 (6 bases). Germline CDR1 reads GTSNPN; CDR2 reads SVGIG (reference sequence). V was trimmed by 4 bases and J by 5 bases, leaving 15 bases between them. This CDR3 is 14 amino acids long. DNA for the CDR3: TGTGCCTGGATCCTAACGGGAGAACACAATGAGCAGTTCTTC. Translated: CAWILTGEHNEQFF.

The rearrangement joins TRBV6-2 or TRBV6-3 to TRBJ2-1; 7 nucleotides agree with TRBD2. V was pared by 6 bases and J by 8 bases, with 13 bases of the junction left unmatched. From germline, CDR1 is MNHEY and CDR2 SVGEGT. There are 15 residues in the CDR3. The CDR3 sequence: CASSLAGAAVYEQFF. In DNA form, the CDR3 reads TGTGCCAGCAGCCTGGCGGGAGCGGCAGTCTATGAGCAGTTCTTC.

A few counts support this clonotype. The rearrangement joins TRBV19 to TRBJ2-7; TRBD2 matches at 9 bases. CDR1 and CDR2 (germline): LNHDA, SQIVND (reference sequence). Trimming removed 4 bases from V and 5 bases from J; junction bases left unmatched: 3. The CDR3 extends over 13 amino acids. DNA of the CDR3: TGTGCCAGTAGTAACCAGCGGGAGGACGAGCAGTACTTC. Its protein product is CASSNQREDEQYF.

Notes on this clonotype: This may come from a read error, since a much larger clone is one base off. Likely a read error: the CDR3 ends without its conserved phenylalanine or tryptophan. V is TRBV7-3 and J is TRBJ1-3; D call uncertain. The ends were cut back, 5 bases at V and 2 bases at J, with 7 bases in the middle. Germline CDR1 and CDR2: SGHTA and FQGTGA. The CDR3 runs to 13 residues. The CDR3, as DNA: TGTGCCAGCAGCCCGCGGACTGGAAACACCATATATTCT. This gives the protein CASSPRTGNTIYS.

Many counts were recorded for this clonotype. The CDR3 loop is CAWSPDMNTEAFF. In DNA, the CDR3 is TGTGCCTGGAGCCCGGACATGAACACTGAAGCTTTCTTT. V usage is TRBV30 and J usage is TRBJ1-1; tentative D call: TRBD1 (5 bases). V shed 3 bases and J shed 0 bases, with 8 bases lying between them. This CDR3 is built from 13 residues. CDR1 and CDR2 from the germline V gene are GTSNPN and SVGIG (reference sequence).

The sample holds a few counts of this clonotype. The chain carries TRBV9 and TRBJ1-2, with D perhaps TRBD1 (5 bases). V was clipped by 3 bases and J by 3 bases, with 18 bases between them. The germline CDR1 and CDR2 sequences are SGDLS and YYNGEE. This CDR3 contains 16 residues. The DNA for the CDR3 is TGTGCCAGCAGCGGGGACGCGCAGGGTCCGGACTATGGCTACACCTTC. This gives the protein CASSGDAQGPDYGYTF.

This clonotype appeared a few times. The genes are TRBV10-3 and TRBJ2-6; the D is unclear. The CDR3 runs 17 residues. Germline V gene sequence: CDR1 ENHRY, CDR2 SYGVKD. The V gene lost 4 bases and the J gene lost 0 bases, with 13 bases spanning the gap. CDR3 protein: CAISGPVPSSGANVLTF. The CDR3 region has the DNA TGTGCCATCAGTGGACCGGTACCGAGCTCTGGGGCCAACGTCCTGACTTTC.

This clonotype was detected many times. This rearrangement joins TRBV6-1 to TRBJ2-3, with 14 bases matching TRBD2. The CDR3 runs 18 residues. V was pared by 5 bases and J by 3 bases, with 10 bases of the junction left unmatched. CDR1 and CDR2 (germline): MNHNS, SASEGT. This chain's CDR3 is CASSLGLAGEGYTDTQYF. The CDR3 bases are TGTGCCAGCAGTTTGGGACTAGCGGGAGAAGGGTATACAGATACGCAGTATTTT.

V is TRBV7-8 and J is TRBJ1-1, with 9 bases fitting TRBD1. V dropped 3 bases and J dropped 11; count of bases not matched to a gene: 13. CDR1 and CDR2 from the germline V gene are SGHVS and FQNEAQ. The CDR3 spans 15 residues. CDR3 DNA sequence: TGTGCCAGCAGCTTCTCCAATACAGGGGGCATGTCGGCTTTCTTT. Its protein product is CASSFSNTGGMSAFF.

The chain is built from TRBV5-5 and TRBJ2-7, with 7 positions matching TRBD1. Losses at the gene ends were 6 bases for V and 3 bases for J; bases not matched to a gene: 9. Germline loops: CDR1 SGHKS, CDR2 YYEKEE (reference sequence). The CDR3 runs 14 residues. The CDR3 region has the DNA TGTGCCAGCACAATGAGACAGGGAAACTACGAGCAGTACTTC. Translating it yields CASTMRQGNYEQYF.

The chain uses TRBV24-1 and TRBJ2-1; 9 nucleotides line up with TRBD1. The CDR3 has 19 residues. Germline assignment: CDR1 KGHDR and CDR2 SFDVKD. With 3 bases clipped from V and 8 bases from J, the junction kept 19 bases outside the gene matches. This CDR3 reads CATSDILANRGRGEDEQFF. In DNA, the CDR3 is TGTGCCACCAGTGATATTTTGGCTAACAGGGGGCGAGGAGAGGATGAGCAGTTCTTC.

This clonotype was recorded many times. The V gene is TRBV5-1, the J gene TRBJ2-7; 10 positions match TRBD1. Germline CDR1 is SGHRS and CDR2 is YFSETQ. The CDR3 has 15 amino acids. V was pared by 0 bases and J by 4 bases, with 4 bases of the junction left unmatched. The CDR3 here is CASSLAGTGEYEQYF. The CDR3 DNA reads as TGCGCCAGCAGCTTGGCCGGGACAGGGGAATACGAGCAGTACTTC.

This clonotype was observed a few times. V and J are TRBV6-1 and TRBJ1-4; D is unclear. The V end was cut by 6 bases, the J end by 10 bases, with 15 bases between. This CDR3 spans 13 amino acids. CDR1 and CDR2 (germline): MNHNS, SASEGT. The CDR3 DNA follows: TGTGCCAGCAGACCGGGCCCATTCGTAAAACTGTTTTTT. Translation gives CASRPGPFVKLFF.

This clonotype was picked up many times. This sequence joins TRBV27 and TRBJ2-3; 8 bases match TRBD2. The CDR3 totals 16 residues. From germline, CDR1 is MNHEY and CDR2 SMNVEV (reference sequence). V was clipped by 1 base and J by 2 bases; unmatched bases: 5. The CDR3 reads CASSLLLAANTDTQYF. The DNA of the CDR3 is TGTGCCAGCAGTTTATTACTAGCGGCAAACACAGATACGCAGTATTTT.

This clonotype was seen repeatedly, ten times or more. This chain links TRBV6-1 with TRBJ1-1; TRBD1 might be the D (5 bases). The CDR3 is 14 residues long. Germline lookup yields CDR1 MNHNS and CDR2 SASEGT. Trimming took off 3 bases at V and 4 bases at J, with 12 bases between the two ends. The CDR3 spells CASSDLGVSTEAFF. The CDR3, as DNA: TGTGCCAGCAGTGATTTGGGGGTTTCCACTGAAGCTTTCTTT.

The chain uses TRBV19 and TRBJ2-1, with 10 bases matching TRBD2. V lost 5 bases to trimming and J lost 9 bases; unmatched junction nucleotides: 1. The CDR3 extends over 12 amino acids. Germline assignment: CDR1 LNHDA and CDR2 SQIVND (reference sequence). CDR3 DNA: TGTGCCAGTAGTGAGCGGGAGGGTGAGCAGTTCTTC. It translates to CASSEREGEQFF. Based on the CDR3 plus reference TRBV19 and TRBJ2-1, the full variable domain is DGGITQSPKYLFRKEGQNVTLSCEQNLNHDAMYWYRQDPGQGLRLIYYSQIVNDFQKGDIAEGYSVSREKKESFPLTVTSAQKNPTAFYLCASSEREGEQFFGPGTRLTVL.

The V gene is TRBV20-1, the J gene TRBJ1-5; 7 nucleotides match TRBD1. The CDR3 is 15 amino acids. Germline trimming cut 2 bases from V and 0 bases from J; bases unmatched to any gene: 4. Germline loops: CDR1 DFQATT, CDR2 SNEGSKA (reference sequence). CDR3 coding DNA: TGCAGTGCTAGATCGCAGGGGGATAGCAATCAGCCCCAGCATTTT. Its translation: CSARSQGDSNQPQHF.

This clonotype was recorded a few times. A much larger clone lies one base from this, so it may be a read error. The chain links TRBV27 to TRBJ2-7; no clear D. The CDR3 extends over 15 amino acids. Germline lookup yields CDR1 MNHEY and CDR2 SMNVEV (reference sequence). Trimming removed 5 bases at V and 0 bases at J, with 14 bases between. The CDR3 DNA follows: TGTGCCAGCAGTCACCCCAGAGAAAGCTCCTACGAGCAGTACTTC. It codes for CASSHPRESSYEQYF.

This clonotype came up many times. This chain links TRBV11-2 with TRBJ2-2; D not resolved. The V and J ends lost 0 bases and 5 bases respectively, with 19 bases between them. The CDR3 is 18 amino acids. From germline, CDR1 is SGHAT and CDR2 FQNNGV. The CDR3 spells CASSLDSYTAQKTGELFF. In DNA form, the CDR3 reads TGTGCCAGCAGCTTAGATTCATATACCGCACAGAAGACCGGGGAGCTGTTTTTT.

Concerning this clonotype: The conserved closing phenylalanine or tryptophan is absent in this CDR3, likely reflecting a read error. CDR3 DNA: TGCAGTGCTACAGGCGGCCTCTATGGCTACACCCTC. Translation gives CSATGGLYGYTL. The J gene is TRBJ1-2, the V gene TRBV20-1, with D unresolved. V was clipped by 4 bases and J by 4 bases, with 10 bases between them. Per the germline V gene, CDR1 is DFQATT and CDR2 is SNEGSKA (reference sequence). This CDR3 region has 12 residues.

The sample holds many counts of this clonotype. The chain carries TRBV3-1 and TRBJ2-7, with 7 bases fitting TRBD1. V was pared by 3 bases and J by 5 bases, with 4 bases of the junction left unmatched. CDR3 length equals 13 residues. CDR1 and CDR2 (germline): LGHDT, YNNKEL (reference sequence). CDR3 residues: CASSHDRVNEQYF. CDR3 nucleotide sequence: TGTGCCAGCAGCCACGACAGGGTTAACGAGCAGTACTTC.